These T cell receptor beta chains were read from a single sample in a study of graft-versus-host responses after intestinal transplantation. Generated by immunoSEQ multiplex PCR, the TCRdb table keeps only in-frame clones and is missing some. The sample has thousands of clones; less than 95% are singletons. The sample in question was PBMCs, obtained just over 30 days after intestinal transplant. These receptors all stem from a human patient who received an intestinal transplant, so some T cells may come from the graft donor. Both conserved end residues are part of each CDR3.

V	length	J	CDR3
TRBV4-1	15	TRBJ1-1	CASSQDQTAGTEAFF
TRBV7-9	13	TRBJ2-7	CASSLGPRGGQYF
TRBV30	13	TRBJ2-7	CAWSVRAFYEQYF
TRBV19	17	TRBJ1-5	CASSADIACRSNQPQHF
TRBV27	14	TRBJ2-7	CASSLFQGAGEQYF
TRBV5-1	13	TRBJ2-7	CASSSTQAYEQYF
TRBV5-1	17	TRBJ2-6	CASSVGQGLPGANVLTF
TRBV14	12	TRBJ2-7	CASSQEGGEQYF
TRBV6-5	15	TRBJ1-1	CASKSSGDTNTEAFF
TRBV28	17	TRBJ1-1	CASKPLGDGQSNTEAFF
TRBV5-5	14	TRBJ2-7	CASSPDRATYEQYF
TRBV10-1	15	TRBJ2-3	CASSEGTGDTDTQYF
TRBV27	15	TRBJ1-2	CASSSRTDSRAGYTF
TRBV18	17	TRBJ1-1	CASSPSFVQERNTEAFF
TRBV7-2	16	TRBJ1-1	CASSLARHSINTEAFF
TRBV6-6	14	TRBJ1-5	CASSYGSMNQPQHF
TRBV18	20	TRBJ1-6	CASSPPRTGDRWNYNSPLHF
TRBV4-1	13	TRBJ2-7	CASSPRGAYEQYF
TRBV5-1	14	TRBJ2-3	CASSLAGRARAQYF
TRBV4-1	13	TRBJ1-1	CASSRMVSVEAFF
TRBV27	15	TRBJ1-1	CASSLGTATNTEAFF
TRBV21-1	13	TRBJ1-1	CASSPQGDTEAFF
TRBV6-6	13	TRBJ1-3	CASAHYSGNTIYF
TRBV18	16	TRBJ2-2	CASSSWGDTNTGELFF
TRBV7-9	19	TRBJ2-1	CASSQRGLAGRSSYNEQFF
TRBV4-1	16	TRBJ2-1	CASSQDVNGGGNEQFF
TRBV30	15	TRBJ2-5	CAWRRGMSEIETQYF
TRBV2	14	TRBJ1-1	CASSGDRGSTEAFF
TRBV16	15	TRBJ2-7	CASSPERGGPGEQYF
TRBV29-1	15	TRBJ2-7	CSVESSQGKGYEQYF
TRBV30	16	TRBJ2-3	CAWSVFLAGGGDTQYF